This TCR beta chain was found in a study of CD8+ T cells in alopecia areata. About the study: The drug, tofacitinib, lasted 6 to 18 months, followed by 6 months off drug.

A remark on this clone: Its antigen remains unknown.

Treatment given: oral pan-JAK inhibitor, 5-10 mg twice daily. TCR sequencing used cDNA made by reverse transcription of extracted RNA. Using immunoSEQ multiplex PCR, the repertoire was profiled, and TCRdb retains in-frame clones only, with some absent. The table records more than 95,000 clones, 80% to 90% of them present only once. J was trimmed by 6 bases and V by 2 bases; bases with no gene match: 0. CDR3 size: 12 residues. Germline V CDR1 and CDR2: MNHNS, SASEGT. Study-wide results and limits: Scalp clonality dropped significantly under tofacitinib, as did expanded CD8+ top-100 clones. Patients showed less clear TCR sequence sharing than mice, possibly partly because of HLA diversity.

The chain couples TRBV6-1 to TRBJ2-7, with 8 positions matching TRBD2. This TCR was recovered from a human donor with alopecia areata. The sample consisted of CD8+ T cells sorted from blood, taken at approximately week 30, from a patient treated with tofacitinib. The CDR3 DNA reads TGTGCCAGCAGTGAACTAGCGGGCGAGCAGTACTTC. Protein: CASSELAGEQYF.